These 30 T cell receptor beta chains came from one sample sequenced in a study of CD4+ T cells in melanoma. Profiled with immunoSEQ multiplex PCR; TCRdb holds only in-frame clones, not every one. The sample consists of about 140,000 clones, over 90% of them appearing once. Receptor source: a human donor with melanoma.

Details on this clone: The sample contains more than one DNA sequence encoding this CDR3. J is TRBJ2-5 and V is TRBV6-1; D ambiguous. Trimming shortened V by 4 bases and J by 4 bases, and 10 bases separated the two germline ends. The CDR3 contains 13 residues. Germline V gene sequence: CDR1 MNHNS, CDR2 SASEGT. The DNA for the CDR3 is TGTGCCAGCAGTGTAGGAGTTCGAGAGACCCAGTACTTC. Translating it yields CASSVGVRETQYF.

This clone was detected once. The rearrangement links TRBV5-4 to TRBJ2-1; 8 bases line up with TRBD1. The CDR3 runs 15 residues. Germline values: CDR1 SGHNT, CDR2 YYREEE (reference sequence). The V gene end was trimmed by 0 bases and the J gene end by 7 bases; junction bases not matched to a gene: 6. The CDR3 is CASSLGAGGANEQFF. The CDR3 DNA is TGTGCCAGCAGCTTGGGCGCAGGGGGCGCGAATGAGCAGTTCTTC.

The J gene is TRBJ2-1, the V gene TRBV4-2; TRBD2 matches at 10 bases. CDR1 LGHNA and CDR2 YNFKEQ come from the germline V gene. CDR3 length: 17 residues. Trimming took 3 bases from V and 5 from J; bases not matched to a gene: 10. The CDR3 spells CASSQAFRSGGNNEQFF. CDR3 bases: TGTGCCAGCAGCCAGGCCTTCCGTAGCGGGGGGAACAATGAGCAGTTCTTC.

This sequence joins TRBV7-9 and TRBJ1-2, with D tentatively TRBD1 (5 bases). Germline V gene data show CDR1 as SEHNR and CDR2 as FQNEAQ (reference sequence). Trimming removed 3 bases at V and 8 bases at J, with 10 bases between. CDR3 length: 12 residues. In DNA, the CDR3 is TGTGCCAGCAGCTTGCAGGGTAGCGGCTACACCTTC. Its protein is CASSLQGSGYTF. Together with reference TRBV7-9 and TRBJ1-2, the CDR3 gives the full variable domain: DTGVSQNPRHKITKRGQNVTFRCDPISEHNRLYWYRQTLGQGPEFLTYFQNEAQLEKSRLLSDRFSAERPKGSFSTLEIQRTEQGDSAMYLCASSLQGSGYTFGSGTRLTVV.

The V call is TRBV7-9, the J call TRBJ1-4; D not certain. This CDR3 comprises 13 residues. Trimming shortened V by 3 bases and J by 12 bases, and 14 bases separated the two germline ends. Germline V gene lookup returns CDR1 SEHNR and CDR2 FQNEAQ (reference sequence). This chain's CDR3 is CASSLSSLPQLFF. The CDR3 bases are TGTGCCAGCAGCTTGTCGAGCCTACCCCAACTGTTTTTT.

The rearrangement uses TRBV30 and TRBJ1-1, with D hard to call. Trimming stripped 3 bases from V and 6 bases from J, with 23 bases between. CDR1 and CDR2 (germline): GTSNPN, SVGIG (reference sequence). The CDR3 has 16 residues. The CDR3, as DNA: TGTGCCTGGAGCTTCGAGGATATTGGGTACCTAGCTGAAGCTTTCTTT. Amino acid sequence: CAWSFEDIGYLAEAFF.

This sequence joins TRBV6-1 and TRBJ1-1; D is unclear. Germline V lookup: CDR1 MNHNS, CDR2 SASEGT. The V end lost 0 bases, the J end lost 3 bases, and 5 bases lay between the germline ends. The CDR3 is made up of 13 amino acids. For the CDR3, the DNA is TGTGCCAGCAGTGAAGCTTGGGACACTGAAGCTTTCTTT. Translation gives CASSEAWDTEAFF.

Comment on this clone: Other DNA sequences in this specimen translate into the identical CDR3. The rearrangement links TRBV2 to TRBJ1-2; no reliable D call. CDR3 length: 10 residues. V was pared by 6 bases and J by 3 bases, with 2 bases between. The V gene's germline CDR1 is SNHLY and CDR2 FYNNEI. CDR3 bases: TGTGCCAGCAGCGACTATGGCTACACCTTC. Amino acid sequence: CASSDYGYTF.

This chain joins TRBV11-2 and TRBJ2-7; no clear D gene. Trimming shortened V by 3 bases and J by 0 bases, and 9 bases separated the two germline ends. Germline V CDR1 and CDR2: SGHAT, FQNNGV. CDR3 length equals 14 residues. CDR3 in amino acids: CASSLAISSYEQYF. In DNA, the CDR3 is TGTGCCAGCAGCTTGGCTATCAGCTCCTACGAGCAGTACTTC.

The rearrangement joins TRBV19 to TRBJ1-4; D remains ambiguous. The length of the CDR3 is 18 residues. V lost 3 bases and J lost 0, with 17 bases in between. From germline, CDR1 is LNHDA and CDR2 SQIVND (reference sequence). The CDR3 nucleotides are TGTGCCAGTAGTATCGACGGTCCAACCCGCGCAACTAATGAAAAACTGTTTTTT. It is translated as CASSIDGPTRATNEKLFF.

This clone appeared a single time. The chain carries TRBV15 and TRBJ2-7; TRBD1 aligns across 8 bases. The CDR3 consists of 14 residues. V dropped 5 bases and J dropped 4; count of bases not matched to a gene: 7. Looked up from germline, CDR1 is LNHNV and CDR2 is YYDKDF (reference sequence). In DNA, the CDR3 is TGTGCCACCAGCCCAGACAGGGGCTCGTACGAGCAGTACTTC. As protein: CATSPDRGSYEQYF. Complete variable domain (other parts from reference TRBV15 and TRBJ2-7): DAMVIQNPRYQVTQFGKPVTLSCSQTLNHNVMYWYQQKSSQAPKLLFHYYDKDFNNEADTPDNFQSRRPNTSFCFLDIRSPGLGDTAMYLCATSPDRGSYEQYFGPGTRLTVT.

This CDR3 is CASSRPTGELFF. The CDR3 DNA sequence: TGTGCCAGCAGTCGACCAACCGGGGAGCTGTTTTTT. The V and J genes are TRBV28 and TRBJ2-2; no clear D gene. Trimming took 5 bases from V and 5 from J, leaving 6 bases between them. From germline, CDR1 is MDHEN and CDR2 SYDVKM. The CDR3 is 12 amino acids.

The chain combines TRBV7-6 with TRBJ2-7; D is perhaps TRBD1 or TRBD2 (5 bases each). This CDR3 is built from 15 residues. Germline lookup yields CDR1 SGHVS and CDR2 FNYEAQ. V was pared by 5 bases and J by 2 bases, with 16 bases between. For the CDR3, the DNA is TGTGCCAGCAGCCCCCCGGGACGGAAGACCTACGAGCAGTACTTC. Translation: CASSPPGRKTYEQYF.

Written as DNA, the CDR3 is TGTGCCAGCAGTGTACTGGGCGAGACCCAGTACTTC. It translates to CASSVLGETQYF. The chain links TRBV6-1 to TRBJ2-5; no definite D call. This CDR3 spans 12 amino acids. V was trimmed by 4 bases and J by 5 bases, leaving 8 bases between them. The V gene's germline CDR1 is MNHNS and CDR2 SASEGT.

V gene TRBV10-3 combines with J gene TRBJ2-3; D is ambiguous. Trimming removed 7 bases at V and 0 bases at J, with 8 bases between. Germline CDR1 is ENHRY and CDR2 is SYGVKD. The CDR3 sequence is 13 residues long. The CDR3, as DNA: TGTGCCATCAAAGGACCTAGCACAGATACGCAGTATTTT. Its protein product is CAIKGPSTDTQYF.

This chain connects TRBV18 to TRBJ2-7; D unclear. CDR1 is KGHSH and CDR2 is LQKENI in the germline V gene. With 6 bases removed from V and 0 bases from J, the gap between germline ends came to 18 bases. The CDR3 sequence is 16 residues long. CDR3 sequence reads: CASSPERASSSYEQYF. The CDR3 DNA is TGTGCCAGCTCTCCTGAACGGGCCTCAAGCTCCTACGAGCAGTACTTC.

This clone has a handful of counts. This chain joins TRBV12-2 and TRBJ1-1. TRBV12-2 corresponds to a pseudogene. There are 15 residues in the CDR3. The CDR3 loop is CASRLLKELGAEAFF. In DNA, the CDR3 is TGTGCAAGTCGCTTATTGAAGGAGCTTGGGGCTGAAGCTTTCTTT.

This clone was detected once. This chain links TRBV2 with TRBJ2-5; D gene ambiguous. V shed 7 bases and J shed 4 bases, with 10 bases lying between them. CDR3 length: 12 amino acids. Germline V lookup: CDR1 SNHLY, CDR2 FYNNEI. Written as DNA, the CDR3 is TGTGCCAGCACGGCCAGAGGAGAGACCCAGTACTTC. This codes for CASTARGETQYF.

This chain links TRBV2 with TRBJ1-1; D ambiguous. Trimming took off 7 bases at V and 11 bases at J, with 14 bases between the two ends. Per the germline V gene, CDR1 is SNHLY and CDR2 is FYNNEI. This CDR3 spans 11 amino acids. CDR3 sequence (DNA): TGTGCCAGCAACGAGCGTGGGTGGGCTTTCTTT. Translated, it gives CASNERGWAFF.

The chain combines TRBV19 with TRBJ2-3, with TRBD2 as a possible D gene (6 bases). The CDR3 loop spans 15 amino acids. V was shortened by 6 bases and J by 2 bases, with 15 bases between the two germline ends. CDR1 LNHDA and CDR2 SQIVND come from the germline V gene (reference sequence). CDR3 loop: CASREGREITDTQYF. The CDR3 DNA is TGTGCCAGTAGGGAGGGCCGGGAAATCACAGATACGCAGTATTTT. Together with reference TRBV19 and TRBJ2-3, the CDR3 gives the full variable domain: DGGITQSPKYLFRKEGQNVTLSCEQNLNHDAMYWYRQDPGQGLRLIYYSQIVNDFQKGDIAEGYSVSREKKESFPLTVTSAQKNPTAFYLCASREGREITDTQYFGPGTRLTVL.

The J gene is TRBJ2-2, the V gene TRBV7-8, with D perhaps TRBD2 (7 bases). V lost 6 bases, J lost 1 base, and 12 bases lay in between. From germline, CDR1 is SGHVS and CDR2 FQNEAQ. There are 15 residues in the CDR3. The CDR3 DNA follows: TGTGCCAGCAGGGGAGGGACACTGAACACCGGGGAGCTGTTTTTT. Residues: CASRGGTLNTGELFF.

V is TRBV6-5 and J is TRBJ1-5; possible D gene TRBD1, 5 bases. V was clipped by 4 bases and J by 0 bases, with 10 bases between them. CDR3 length: 15 residues. The V gene's germline CDR1 is MNHEY and CDR2 SVGAGI. This CDR3 reads CASSWDGSSNQPQHF. DNA for the CDR3: TGTGCCAGCAGTTGGGACGGATCTAGCAATCAGCCCCAGCATTTT.

The rearrangement joins TRBV27 to TRBJ2-3; 7 bases match TRBD2. CDR1 and CDR2 (germline): MNHEY, SMNVEV (reference sequence). There are 15 residues in the CDR3. The V and J ends lost 5 bases and 2 bases, in that order; junction bases with no gene match: 7. CDR3 coding DNA: TGTGCCAGCAGTCTAGTACTAGCGACCACAGATACGCAGTATTTT. Translation gives CASSLVLATTDTQYF.

This chain joins TRBV5-1 and TRBJ1-2, with D perhaps matching TRBD1 (6 bases). V lost 4 bases and J 12 bases, leaving 19 bases between the germline ends. Per the germline V gene, CDR1 is SGHRS and CDR2 is YFSETQ. CDR3 length: 13 residues. CDR3 in DNA: TGCGCCAGCAGCCCAGGGGCTTGGAATAGCCACACCTTC. It specifies CASSPGAWNSHTF.

The chain links TRBV7-9 to TRBJ1-6; TRBD1 agrees at 9 bases. The V gene's germline CDR1 is SEHNR and CDR2 FQNEAQ (reference sequence). The V segment lost 3 bases and the J segment 7 bases; nucleotides outside the gene matches: 4. The CDR3 is 15 amino acids. In DNA, the CDR3 is TGTGCCAGCAGCTTCTGGGACAGGGACAATTCACCCCTCCACTTT. This codes for CASSFWDRDNSPLHF. Supplemented by reference TRBV7-9 and TRBJ1-6, the full variable domain reads DTGVSQNPRHKITKRGQNVTFRCDPISEHNRLYWYRQTLGQGPEFLTYFQNEAQLEKSRLLSDRFSAERPKGSFSTLEIQRTEQGDSAMYLCASSFWDRDNSPLHFGNGTRLTVT.

The chain recombines TRBV6-5 with TRBJ2-1, with 16 bases aligning to TRBD2. Germline V gene data show CDR1 as MNHEY and CDR2 as SVGAGI. V shed 6 bases and J 7 bases; nucleotides not matched to a gene: 3. The CDR3 consists of 15 residues. The CDR3 loop is CASRGLAGGKNEQFF. The CDR3 region has the DNA TGTGCCAGCAGGGGACTAGCGGGGGGGAAGAATGAGCAGTTCTTC.

The chain joins TRBV6-5 to TRBJ1-1, with TRBD1 matching over 9 bases. The CDR3 is made up of 14 amino acids. J lost 5 bases, V lost 7 bases, and 8 bases had no gene match. The V gene's germline CDR1 is MNHEY and CDR2 SVGAGI. The CDR3 DNA reads TGTGCCAGCAATACGGGACAGGGATTTACTGAAGCTTTCTTT. This gives the protein CASNTGQGFTEAFF.

J is TRBJ1-1 and V is TRBV7-3, with D uncertain. The length of the CDR3 is 14 residues. V lost 4 bases to trimming and J lost 4 bases, with 13 bases between them. CDR1 SGHTA and CDR2 FQGTGA come from the germline V gene. The DNA for the CDR3 is TGTGCCAGCAGCTCTCAAGGGTCTCGCACTGAAGCTTTCTTT. Amino acids: CASSSQGSRTEAFF.

This clone appeared once. The chain has TRBV15 and TRBJ1-1; no clear D. The CDR3 runs 14 residues. The germline gives CDR1 LNHNV, CDR2 YYDKDF (reference sequence). Trimming cost V 3 bases and J 5 bases, with 13 bases left between them. CDR3 sequence: CATSRGFGGTEAFF. In DNA, the CDR3 is TGTGCCACCAGCAGGGGCTTTGGTGGGACTGAAGCTTTCTTT.

The chain joins TRBV6-1 to TRBJ2-3; D unclear. The CDR3 loop spans 14 amino acids. CDR1 MNHNS and CDR2 SASEGT come from the germline V gene. V was pared by 3 bases and J by 2 bases, with 9 bases between. The CDR3 region has the DNA TGTGCCAGCAGTGAGGATGGGTTCACAGATACGCAGTATTTT. Translating it yields CASSEDGFTDTQYF.